A single sample is the source of the 18 T cell receptor beta chains below, sequenced in a study of cytomegalovirus exposure and HLA in healthy donors (TCRdb year 2017). The method was the immunoSEQ multiplex PCR assay. In its TCRdb copy, this immuneACCESS table keeps in-frame sequences only and misses some clones. Where compared with another copy, unresolved V genes explain less than half of these, and the others have no known cause. Here the sample has some 87,000 clones; 95% to 97% occur a single time. Jointly, the top ten make up about 1.3% of the sample. The sequencing input was PBMCs. Receptors originate from a woman between 18 and 29 years old in good health and CMV-seronegative.

CDR3 region: CASSLGQGTSFYEQYF. Written as DNA, the CDR3 is TGCGCCAGCAGCTTGGGACAAGGGACTAGTTTTTACGAGCAGTACTTC. The rearrangement uses TRBV5-1 and TRBJ2-7, with 8 bases aligning to TRBD2. The CDR3 has 16 amino acids. In germline, CDR1 is SGHRS, CDR2 YFSETQ. The junction had 9 bases not matched to a gene; V was cut back by 0 bases and J by 4 bases.

The rearrangement links TRBV7-2 to TRBJ2-7, with 9 bases aligning to TRBD2. V trimming: 5 bases; J trimming: 3 bases; junction bases outside the gene matches: 8. CDR1 SGHTA and CDR2 FQGNSA come from the germline V gene. The CDR3 is made up of 15 amino acids. The CDR3 coding sequence is TGTGCCAGCAGCCCATTAGCGGGAGTAGTCTACGAGCAGTACTTC. Its protein product is CASSPLAGVVYEQYF.

CDR3 residues: CASSPPRDRGLVEQYF. The CDR3, as DNA: TGTGCCAGCAGCCCCCCCCGGGACAGGGGTTTGGTCGAGCAGTACTTC. The J gene is TRBJ2-7, the V gene TRBV2, with 10 bases aligning to TRBD1. This CDR3 has 16 amino acids. With V trimmed by 6 bases and J by 6 bases, 14 bases remained unmatched. Germline values: CDR1 SNHLY, CDR2 FYNNEI. The whole variable domain, remainder taken from reference TRBV2 and TRBJ2-7, is EPEVTQTPSHQVTQMGQEVILRCVPISNHLYFYWYRQILGQKVEFLVSFYNNEISEKSEIFDDQFSVERPDGSNFTLKIRSTKLEDSAMYFCASSPPRDRGLVEQYFGPGTRLTVT.

The J gene is TRBJ1-3, the V gene TRBV5-5, with TRBD1 matching 12 bases. This CDR3 spans 19 amino acids. With 1 base clipped from V and 1 base from J, the junction kept 9 bases outside the gene matches. CDR1 is SGHKS, CDR2 YYEKEE, per germline (reference sequence). The CDR3 loop is CASSLRGTGGLLSGNTIYF. The DNA of the CDR3 is TGTGCCAGCAGCTTGCGTGGGACAGGGGGCCTACTATCTGGAAACACCATATATTTT.

The chain uses TRBV19 and TRBJ2-1; 12 bases match TRBD2. This CDR3 comprises 16 residues. Germline CDR1 reads LNHDA; CDR2 reads SQIVND (reference sequence). The V segment lost 5 bases and the J segment 7 bases; nucleotides outside the gene matches: 9. The CDR3 region is CASSLTGLAGPNEQFF. In DNA form, the CDR3 reads TGTGCCAGTAGTTTAACGGGACTAGCGGGCCCAAATGAGCAGTTCTTC.

The V call is TRBV7-2, the J call TRBJ1-5; D may be TRBD1 (5 bases). The CDR3 is 13 residues long. Germline loops: CDR1 SGHTA, CDR2 FQGNSA. V lost 3 bases and J lost 6, with 9 bases in between. CDR3 loop: CASSLKGSQPQHF. The DNA of the CDR3 is TGTGCCAGCAGCTTGAAGGGGTCTCAGCCCCAGCATTTT. Drawing the rest from reference TRBV7-2 and TRBJ1-5, the complete variable domain is GAGVSQSPSNKVTEKGKDVELRCDPISGHTALYWYRQSLGQGLEFLIYFQGNSAPDKSGLPSDRFSAERTGGSVSTLTIQRTQQEDSAVYLCASSLKGSQPQHFGDGTRLSIL.

The chain recombines TRBV19 with TRBJ2-7; 10 bases are a match to TRBD2. This CDR3 is built from 15 residues. The junction had 7 bases not matched to a gene; V was cut back by 8 bases and J by 0 bases. Germline CDR1 and CDR2: LNHDA and SQIVND (reference sequence). Here the CDR3 reads CASATSGMSSYEQYF. The CDR3 coding sequence is TGTGCCAGTGCAACTAGCGGGATGAGCTCCTACGAGCAGTACTTC.

This clone has just one count. The V call is TRBV10-1, the J call TRBJ1-1; maybe TRBD1 (6 bases). The V end lost 2 bases, the J end lost 5 bases, and 12 bases lay between the germline ends. Germline CDR1 and CDR2: WNHNN and SYGVQD (reference sequence). There are 14 residues in the CDR3. The CDR3, as DNA: TGCGCCAGCAGTGAGAACGGAAGGGGGACTGAAGCTTTCTTT. As protein: CASSENGRGTEAFF.

The V gene is TRBV28, the J gene TRBJ2-7, with 12 bases matching TRBD1. The CDR3 has 15 residues. The trim removed 2 bases at V and 5 bases at J, leaving 4 bases unmatched. CDR1 is MDHEN and CDR2 is SYDVKM in the germline V gene. The CDR3 DNA follows: TGTGCCAGCAGTTTACCCGGGACAGGGGGCAACGAGCAGTACTTC. It is translated as CASSLPGTGGNEQYF.

This clone came up once. The chain combines TRBV23-1 with TRBJ1-5; D may be TRBD1 (5 bases). TRBV23-1 is annotated as an ORF whose role is uncertain. The CDR3 runs to 14 residues. V dropped 3 bases and J dropped 5 bases, with 11 bases sitting between them. CDR3 DNA: TGCGCCAGCAGTCACCGGTCAGGGTATCAGCCCCAGCATTTT. Protein product: CASSHRSGYQPQHF.

The chain joins TRBV6-1 to TRBJ2-7, with a tentative D call TRBD1 (6 bases). The length of the CDR3 is 15 residues. Germline assignment: CDR1 MNHNS and CDR2 SASEGT. Deletions cut 2 bases from V and 2 bases from J, with 13 bases between. CDR3 sequence reads: CASSETTGTPYEQYF. CDR3 nucleotides: TGTGCCAGCAGTGAAACCACAGGGACCCCCTACGAGCAGTACTTC.

The rearrangement links TRBV10-3 to TRBJ2-1; 7 bases map to TRBD1. Losses at the gene ends were 4 bases for V and 6 bases for J; bases not matched to a gene: 24. The CDR3 has 20 amino acids. Looked up from germline, CDR1 is ENHRY and CDR2 is SYGVKD. The CDR3 sequence: CAISAISTGTATQGGNEQFF. CDR3 DNA sequence: TGTGCCATCAGTGCGATCTCGACAGGGACCGCGACCCAGGGTGGCAATGAGCAGTTCTTC.

The chain combines TRBV7-2 with TRBJ1-1; 9 bases line up with TRBD1. J was trimmed by 1 base and V by 3 bases; bases with no gene match: 9. This CDR3 spans 17 amino acids. Germline V lookup: CDR1 SGHTA, CDR2 FQGNSA. In DNA form, the CDR3 reads TGTGCCAGCAGCTTGGCTCCGAGGGACAGGGAGAACACTGAAGCTTTCTTT. This codes for CASSLAPRDRENTEAFF.

This chain connects TRBV4-2 to TRBJ1-1; the D is unclear. CDR3 length: 14 amino acids. The V gene's germline CDR1 is LGHNA and CDR2 YNFKEQ. Trimming removed 0 bases from V and 2 bases from J, with 7 bases in between. The CDR3 region is CASSQDRLNTEAFF. CDR3 in DNA: TGTGCCAGCAGCCAAGATCGACTAAACACTGAAGCTTTCTTT.

This clone was detected only once. The chain is built from TRBV5-1 and TRBJ2-1; 7 nucleotides match TRBD2. The CDR3 is 15 residues long. CDR1 is SGHRS, CDR2 YFSETQ, per germline. Trimming removed 4 bases from V and 4 bases from J; junction bases left unmatched: 8. CDR3 DNA: TGCGCCAGCAGCGGTTACGGGGAGGGGTACAATGAGCAGTTCTTC. It yields the protein CASSGYGEGYNEQFF.

This chain joins TRBV9 and TRBJ1-2; 7 bases map to TRBD1. Looked up from germline, CDR1 is SGDLS and CDR2 is YYNGEE. The CDR3 has 17 amino acids. Trimming at V came to 1 base and at J to 0 bases, leaving 9 bases not matched to a gene. The CDR3 sequence is CASSVPTPTGPNYGYTF. In DNA form, the CDR3 reads TGTGCCAGCAGCGTACCAACCCCGACAGGGCCTAACTATGGCTACACCTTC.

In its sample, this clone was seen once. V and J are TRBV10-2 and TRBJ2-3; TRBD2 matches at 11 bases. V trimming: 2 bases; J trimming: 8 bases; junction bases outside the gene matches: 15. Per the germline V gene, CDR1 is WSHSY and CDR2 is SAAADI. The CDR3 loop spans 18 amino acids. The CDR3 protein is CASSENSGRASSLGTQYF. The CDR3, as DNA: TGCGCCAGCAGTGAGAATAGCGGGAGGGCCTCTAGTCTAGGTACGCAGTATTTT.

The chain is built from TRBV7-6 and TRBJ2-1, with 8 bases lining up with TRBD2. The CDR3 spans 15 residues. J gave up 4 bases and V 0 bases, and 2 bases lay outside the gene matches. Germline-derived CDR1 and CDR2 are SGHVS and FNYEAQ. The CDR3 reads CASSLASGDYNEQFF. The DNA for the CDR3 is TGTGCCAGCAGCTTAGCTAGCGGGGATTACAATGAGCAGTTCTTC. Full variable domain (rest looked up from reference TRBV7-6 and TRBJ2-1): GAGVSQSPRYKVTKRGQDVALRCDPISGHVSLYWYRQALGQGPEFLTYFNYEAQQDKSGLPNDRFSAERPEGSISTLTIQRTEQRDSAMYRCASSLASGDYNEQFFGPGTRLTVL.